The following is a T cell receptor beta chain sequence with its context. Its antigen specificity is not known. No much larger clone is present one base from it, and per-base qualities are unavailable. The data were obtained in a study of post-analysis software for immune sequencing data (dated by TCRdb to the mid-2010s). In terms of the full investigation: The recorded disease courses included relapsing-remitting, secondary progressive and progressive-relapsing multiple sclerosis, and some patients had no subtype annotation. The patient repertoires were set against around eleven previously published healthy control repertoires from donors whose ages ranged from about 6 to 27 years. A subset of samples was prepared in parallel using single-end sample barcoding, then pooled and co-amplified after Illumina adapter ligation. The study at large found these results: When samples were clustered directly using the F measure, samples prepared in the same batch co-clustered strongly, which prompted a batch-effect correction. Significantly higher frequencies in patients than in controls were found for about five TRBV segments, including TRBV5-6, TRBV5-1 and TRBV20-1. Compared with controls, multiple sclerosis patients had significantly lower normalized Chao1 diversity, a finding suggesting substantial peripheral T-cell clonal expansion. The control group was slightly older than the multiple sclerosis patient group.

To demonstrate the VDJtools post-analysis software, TCR beta repertoires were profiled from the peripheral blood of roughly 12 young patients with multiple sclerosis. The multiple sclerosis patients were children and adolescents ranging in age from roughly 6 to 16 years. Trimming costs V 2 bases and J 7 bases, and their ends lie 18 bases apart. Spanning cysteine to phenylalanine, the CDR3 consists of 16 amino acids. Only the CDR3 DNA is retained, 48 bases long and in frame from the first base. Looking up the germline V gene (reference sequence) yields CDR1 MNHNY and CDR2 SVGAGI. Libraries were constructed by PCR. Sequencer: Illumina HiSeq 2500. To reduce PCR and sequencing biases, unique molecular identifiers were incorporated into the TCR beta cDNA libraries. Every 1 to 10 million input T cells yielded approximately 500,000 cDNA molecules, meaning each molecule approximated one T cell. Patient libraries were prepared and sequenced with the same protocol used for the earlier healthy control dataset. Samples belonging to the same batch were prepared together, multiplexed and sequenced on a shared HiSeq lane. As for the original processing: MIGEC was used to process the raw barcoded reads, and molecular identifier groups with only a single read were discarded before consensus assembly and CDR3 extraction. VDJtools was used for post-analysis of the clonotype tables, with diversity normalized by down-sampling every dataset to the smallest sample size. Repertoire overlap clustering matched CDR3 amino acid but not nucleotide sequences to correct batch-related cross-sample contamination. TCRdb took the public reads, trimmed them with fastp at Q25, ran MiXCR for clone calling and kept in-frame beta chains. Entries that share a CDR3 protein sequence are merged under the most common genes and DNA. The V and J calls come from TCRdb's annotation, not from the publication. The sample records some 500,000 distinct CDR3 sequences, under 55% of which are singletons. The ten biggest clones cover roughly an eighth of the sample.

The chain joins TRBV6-6 to TRBJ2-1; the best D guess is TRBD2, with 7 bases matching. This receptor was identified in a girl between 5 and 17 years old with multiple sclerosis. Specimen: blood. This receptor carries the CDR3 CASSYPGGRLGNEQFF. The DNA sequence follows: TGTGCCAGCAGTTACCCGGGGGGCCGCCTGGGGAATGAGCAGTTCTTC.